A single T cell receptor beta chain is shown here with its context. Per the germline V gene, CDR1 is SGHRS and CDR2 is YFSETQ. The V gene end was trimmed by 4 bases and the J gene end by 1 base; junction bases not matched to a gene: 9. The CDR3 is 17 residues long. The table came from immunoSEQ multiplex PCR; TCRdb's copy has only in-frame clones and leaves some out. Of fewer than 400,000 clones listed, 85% to 90% are singletons. This record comes from a study of blood T cell repertoires in COVID-19. Overall study context: COVID-19 samples from acute and convalescent phases originated in the United States, Italy and Spain.

This TCR derives from a human donor in a cohort sampled during active COVID-19. The source material was peripheral blood. The chain joins TRBV5-1 to TRBJ1-1; 11 nucleotides line up with TRBD1. The CDR3 protein is CASSGRDRGIGNTEAFF. The CDR3 nucleotides read TGCGCCAGCAGCGGCAGGGACAGGGGGATAGGGAACACTGAAGCTTTCTTT.